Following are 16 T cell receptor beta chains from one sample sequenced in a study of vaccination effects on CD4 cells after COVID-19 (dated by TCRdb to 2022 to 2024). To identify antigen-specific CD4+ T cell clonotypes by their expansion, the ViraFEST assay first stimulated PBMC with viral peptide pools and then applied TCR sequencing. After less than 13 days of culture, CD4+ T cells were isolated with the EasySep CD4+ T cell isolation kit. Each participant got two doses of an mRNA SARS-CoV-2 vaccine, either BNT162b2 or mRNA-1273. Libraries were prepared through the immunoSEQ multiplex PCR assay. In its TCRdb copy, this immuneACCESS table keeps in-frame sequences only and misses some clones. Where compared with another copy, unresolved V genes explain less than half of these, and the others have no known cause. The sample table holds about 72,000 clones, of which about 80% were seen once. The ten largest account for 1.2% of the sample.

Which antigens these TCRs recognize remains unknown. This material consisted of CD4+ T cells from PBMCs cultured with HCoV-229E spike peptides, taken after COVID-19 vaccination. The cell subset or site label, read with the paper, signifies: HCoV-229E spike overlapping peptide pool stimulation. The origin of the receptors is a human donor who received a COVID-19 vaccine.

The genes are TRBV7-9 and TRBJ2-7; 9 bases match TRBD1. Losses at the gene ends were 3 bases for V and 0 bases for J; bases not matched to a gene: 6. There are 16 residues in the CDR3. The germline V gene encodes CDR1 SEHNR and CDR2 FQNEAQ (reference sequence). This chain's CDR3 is CASSLGGTGNSYEQYV. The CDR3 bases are TGTGCCAGCAGCTTGGGTGGGACAGGGAACTCCTACGAGCAGTACGTC.

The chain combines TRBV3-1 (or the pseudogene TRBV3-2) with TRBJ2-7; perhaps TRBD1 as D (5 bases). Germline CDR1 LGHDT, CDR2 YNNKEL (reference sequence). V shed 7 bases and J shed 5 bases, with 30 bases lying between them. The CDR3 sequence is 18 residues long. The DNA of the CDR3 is TGTGCCAGCACCCCGGATTTGTGGGGCAGGCTCCTTTTGGACGAGCAGTACGTC. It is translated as CASTPDLWGRLLLDEQYV.

In nucleotides, the CDR3 is TGTGCCAGCAGCTTAAGTAGTCATACTAATGAAAAACTGTTTTTT. Protein: CASSLSSHTNEKLFF. The chain is built from TRBV5-8 and TRBJ1-4; D not certain. The CDR3 extends over 15 amino acids. Germline V gene sequence: CDR1 SGHTS, CDR2 YDEGEE. The germline V and J ends were trimmed by 2 bases and 2 bases, with 10 bases remaining between them.

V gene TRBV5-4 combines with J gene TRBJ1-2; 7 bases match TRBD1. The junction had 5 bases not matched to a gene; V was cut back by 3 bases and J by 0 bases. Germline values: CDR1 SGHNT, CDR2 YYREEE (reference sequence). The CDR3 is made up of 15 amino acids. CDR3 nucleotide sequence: TGTGCCAGCAGCTCCGGGACAGATGCTAACTATGGCTACACCTTC. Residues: CASSSGTDANYGYTF. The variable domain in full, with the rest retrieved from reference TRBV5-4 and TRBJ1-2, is ETGVTQSPTHLIKTRGQQVTLRCSSQSGHNTVSWYQQALGQGPQFIFQYYREEENGRGNFPPRFSGLQFPNYSSELNVNALELDDSALYLCASSSGTDANYGYTFGSGTRLTVV.

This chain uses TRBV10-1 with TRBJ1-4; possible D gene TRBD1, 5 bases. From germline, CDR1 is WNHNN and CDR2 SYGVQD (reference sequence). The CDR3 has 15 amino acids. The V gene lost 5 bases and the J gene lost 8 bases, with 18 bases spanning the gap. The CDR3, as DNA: TGCGCCAGCAGTCCGGTCCGCGGGACGGACGAAAAACTGTTTTTT. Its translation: CASSPVRGTDEKLFF.

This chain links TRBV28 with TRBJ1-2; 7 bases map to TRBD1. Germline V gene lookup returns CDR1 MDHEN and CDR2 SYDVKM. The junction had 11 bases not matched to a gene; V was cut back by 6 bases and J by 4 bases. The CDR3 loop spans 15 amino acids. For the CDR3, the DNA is TGTGCCAGCAGAACAGGGGAGAAAAAGGGCTATGGCTACACCTTC. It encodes CASRTGEKKGYGYTF.

The CDR3 DNA follows: TGTGCCAGCAGCATCGCCCCACGCGACAATGAGCAGTTCTTC. Residues: CASSIAPRDNEQFF. The rearrangement joins TRBV28 to TRBJ2-1; no firm D call. V lost 6 bases to trimming and J lost 5 bases, with 14 bases between them. This CDR3 region has 14 residues. Germline-derived CDR1 and CDR2 are MDHEN and SYDVKM.

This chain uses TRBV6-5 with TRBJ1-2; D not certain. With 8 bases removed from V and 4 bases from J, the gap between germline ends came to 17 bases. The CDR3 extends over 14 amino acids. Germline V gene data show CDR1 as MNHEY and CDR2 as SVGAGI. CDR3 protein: CASARAGKGYGYTF. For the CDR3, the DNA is TGTGCCAGCGCTCGGGCGGGGAAGGGCTATGGCTACACCTTC.

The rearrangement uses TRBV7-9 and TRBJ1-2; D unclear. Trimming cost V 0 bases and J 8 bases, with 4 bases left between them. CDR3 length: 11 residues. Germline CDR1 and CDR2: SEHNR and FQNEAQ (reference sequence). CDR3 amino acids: CASSLAGGYTF. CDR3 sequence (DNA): TGTGCCAGCAGCTTAGCGGGGGGCTACACCTTC.

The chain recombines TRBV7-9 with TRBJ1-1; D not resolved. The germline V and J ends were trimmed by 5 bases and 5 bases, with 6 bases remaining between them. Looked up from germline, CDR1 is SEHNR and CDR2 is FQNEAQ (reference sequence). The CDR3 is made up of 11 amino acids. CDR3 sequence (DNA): TGTGCCAGCAGCCGTTGGACTGAAGCTTTCTTT. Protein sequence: CASSRWTEAFF. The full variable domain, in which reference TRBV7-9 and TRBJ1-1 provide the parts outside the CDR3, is DTGVSQNPRHKITKRGQNVTFRCDPISEHNRLYWYRQTLGQGPEFLTYFQNEAQLEKSRLLSDRFSAERPKGSFSTLEIQRTEQGDSAMYLCASSRWTEAFFGQGTRLTVV.

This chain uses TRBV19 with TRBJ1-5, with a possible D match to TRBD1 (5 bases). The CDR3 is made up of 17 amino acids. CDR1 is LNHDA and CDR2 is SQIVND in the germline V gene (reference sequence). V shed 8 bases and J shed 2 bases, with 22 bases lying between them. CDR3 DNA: TGTGCCAGTGAGGGCAGGGTATCCGAGCTGGGCAATCAGCCCCAGCATTTT. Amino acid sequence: CASEGRVSELGNQPQHF.

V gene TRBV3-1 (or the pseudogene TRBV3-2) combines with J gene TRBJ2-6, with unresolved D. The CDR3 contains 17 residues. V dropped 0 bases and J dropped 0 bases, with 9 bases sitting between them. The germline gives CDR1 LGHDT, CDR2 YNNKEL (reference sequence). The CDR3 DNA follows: TGTGCCAGCAGCCAAGACCCCTCTTTCTCTGGGGCCAACGTCCTGACTTTC. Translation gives CASSQDPSFSGANVLTF.

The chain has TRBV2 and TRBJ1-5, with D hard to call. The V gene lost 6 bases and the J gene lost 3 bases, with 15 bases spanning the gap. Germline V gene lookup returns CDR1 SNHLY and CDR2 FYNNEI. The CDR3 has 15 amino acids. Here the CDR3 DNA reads TGTGCCAGCAGCCTGACCTCGGGCCCCAATCAGCCCCAGCATTTT. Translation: CASSLTSGPNQPQHF.

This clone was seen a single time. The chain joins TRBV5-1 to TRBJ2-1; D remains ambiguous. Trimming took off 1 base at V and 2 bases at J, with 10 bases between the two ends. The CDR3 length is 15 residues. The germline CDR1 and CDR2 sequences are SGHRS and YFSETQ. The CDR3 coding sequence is TGCGCCAGCAGCTTGTATACGGCGGCCTACAATGAGCAGTTCTTC. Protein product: CASSLYTAAYNEQFF.

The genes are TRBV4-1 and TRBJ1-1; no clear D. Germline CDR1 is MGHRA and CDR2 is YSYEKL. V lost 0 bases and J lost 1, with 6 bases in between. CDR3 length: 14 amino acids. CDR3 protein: CASSQETRNTEAFF. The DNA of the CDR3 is TGCGCCAGCAGCCAAGAGACCAGGAACACTGAAGCTTTCTTT.

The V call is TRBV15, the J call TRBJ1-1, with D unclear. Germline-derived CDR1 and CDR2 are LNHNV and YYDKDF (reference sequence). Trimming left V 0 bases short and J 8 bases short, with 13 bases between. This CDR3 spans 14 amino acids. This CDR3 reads CATSRDPSFGEAFF. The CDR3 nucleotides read TGTGCCACCAGCAGAGATCCCTCCTTTGGCGAAGCTTTCTTT.